One and the same sample provided the 21 T cell receptor beta chains below, sequenced in a study of T cells after yellow fever vaccination. TCRdb processed the 5' RACE reads anew with MiXCR; each CDR3 protein has one entry. The sample records 200,000 to 250,000 distinct CDR3 sequences, approximately 3.3% being singletons. Sequenced material: CD4+ T cells sorted from PBMCs, taken 10 days after the yellow fever booster vaccination. These receptors were taken from a man between 18 and 35 years old who received the YFV17D yellow fever vaccine.

This clonotype was picked up a small number of times. The J gene is TRBJ1-1, the V gene TRBV20-1, with 10 nucleotides matching TRBD1. Germline CDR1 and CDR2: DFQATT and SNEGSKA (reference sequence). Germline trimming cut 5 bases from V and 3 bases from J; bases unmatched to any gene: 9. The CDR3 extends over 15 amino acids. CDR3 in amino acids: CSAPRQGAWDTEAFF. The CDR3 coding sequence is TGCAGTGCTCCCCGACAGGGGGCTTGGGACACTGAAGCTTTCTTT.

The chain has TRBV7-2 and TRBJ2-2; D possibly corresponds to TRBD2 (5 bases). Trimming pared 2 bases from V and 5 bases from J, leaving 9 bases between. CDR3 length: 14 amino acids. Germline CDR1 and CDR2: SGHTA and FQGNSA. As DNA, the CDR3 is TGTGCCAGCAGCTTACTAGCTGGGACCGGGGAGCTGTTTTTT. This encodes CASSLLAGTGELFF.

The chain employs TRBV25-1 and TRBJ2-5, with TRBD1 matching over 11 bases. Germline values: CDR1 MGHDK, CDR2 SYGVNS. This CDR3 spans 15 amino acids. With V trimmed by 4 bases and J by 5 bases, 6 bases remained unmatched. The CDR3 nucleotides read TGTGCCAGCAGTGGGGACAGGGGGAAACGGGAGACCCAGTACTTC. It yields the protein CASSGDRGKRETQYF.

The chain employs TRBV28 and TRBJ2-6, with D possibly matching TRBD1 (5 bases). The germline V gene has CDR1 MDHEN and CDR2 SYDVKM. The length of the CDR3 is 17 residues. The V gene lost 2 bases and the J gene lost 4 bases, with 15 bases spanning the gap. The CDR3 loop reads CASSLVFRETGANVLTF. CDR3 nucleotides: TGTGCCAGCAGTTTAGTTTTCAGGGAAACCGGGGCCAACGTCCTGACTTTC.

The chain employs TRBV5-4 and TRBJ2-7, with D possibly being TRBD1 or TRBD2 (5 bases each). Trimming pared 2 bases from V and 3 bases from J, leaving 12 bases between. The CDR3 contains 14 residues. Germline V CDR1 and CDR2: SGHNT, YYREEE (reference sequence). In DNA form, the CDR3 reads TGTGCCAGCAGCTTCGTCGGGGCTAGCTACGAGCAGTACGTC. Its translation is CASSFVGASYEQYV.

This clonotype has just a few counts. The chain carries TRBV20-1 and TRBJ2-7; 7 bases match TRBD1. After removal of 3 bases from V and 2 bases from J, the junction contained 7 bases not matched to a gene. The CDR3 extends over 14 amino acids. Germline CDR1 and CDR2: DFQATT and SNEGSKA (reference sequence). The CDR3 DNA is TGCAGTGCTAGGTCGACAGGGAATACCTACGAGCAGTACTTC. It yields the protein CSARSTGNTYEQYF.

This clonotype was counted ten times or more. This rearrangement joins TRBV3-1 to TRBJ2-4; D gene uncertain. Germline assignment: CDR1 LGHDT and CDR2 YNNKEL (reference sequence). Trimming removed 6 bases at V and 0 bases at J, with 9 bases between. The CDR3 totals 14 residues. CDR3 nucleotides: TGTGCCAGCAGTTTCGCCGGAGCCAAAAACATTCAGTACTTC. Encoded protein: CASSFAGAKNIQYF.

This clonotype was observed many times. V usage is TRBV19 and J usage is TRBJ2-2, with 7 bases matching TRBD1. CDR3 size: 13 residues. Germline V gives CDR1 LNHDA, CDR2 SQIVND (reference sequence). J lost 7 bases, V lost 8 bases, and 7 bases had no gene match. DNA for the CDR3: TGTGCCAGTCAGACAGGGTTTGGCGGGGAGCTGTTTTTT. Protein: CASQTGFGGELFF.

This clonotype was counted ten times or more. This chain uses TRBV5-1 with TRBJ2-2; 9 positions agree with TRBD1. Unmatched junction bases numbered 4, after V lost 3 bases and J lost 4 bases. The CDR3 covers 15 residues. Germline V gene sequence: CDR1 SGHRS, CDR2 YFSETQ. CDR3 bases: TGCGCCAGCAGCTGGGACAGGGTAACCACCGGGGAGCTGTTTTTT. The encoded protein is CASSWDRVTTGELFF.

The sample holds many counts of this clonotype. V usage is TRBV6-1 and J usage is TRBJ2-7; TRBD1 matches at 8 bases. V dropped 8 bases and J dropped 2; count of bases not matched to a gene: 8. The germline V gene has CDR1 MNHNS and CDR2 SASEGT. The CDR3 is 14 residues long. CDR3 coding DNA: TGTGCCAGCTTGACGACAGGGGCTACCTACGAGCAGTACTTC. It yields the protein CASLTTGATYEQYF.

This clonotype has at least ten counts. The J gene is TRBJ1-1, the V gene TRBV6-5; 7 bases agree with TRBD1. V dropped 2 bases and J dropped 10; count of bases not matched to a gene: 4. The CDR3 covers 12 residues. Per the germline V gene, CDR1 is MNHEY and CDR2 is SVGAGI. The CDR3 is CASSYAGQAAFF. Written as DNA, the CDR3 is TGTGCCAGCAGTTACGCTGGACAGGCAGCTTTCTTT.

This clonotype was seen many times. The rearrangement links TRBV23-1 to TRBJ2-3; the match to TRBD2 covers 10 bases. TRBV23-1 belongs to the ORF category, with a function that is uncertain. V shed 0 bases and J 1 base; nucleotides not matched to a gene: 4. The length of the CDR3 is 17 residues. The DNA of the CDR3 is TGCGCCAGCAGTCAATCAACTAGCGGGGAAGGCACAGATACGCAGTATTTT. This gives the protein CASSQSTSGEGTDTQYF.

In its sample, this clonotype was seen many times. The chain's CDR3 is CSVGEPETQYF. The CDR3 nucleotides read TGCAGCGTTGGAGAACCGGAGACCCAGTACTTC. J is TRBJ2-5 and V is TRBV29-1; D unresolved. The CDR3 covers 11 residues. The germline V and J ends were trimmed by 4 bases and 5 bases, with 8 bases remaining between them. Germline V lookup: CDR1 SQVTM, CDR2 ANQGSEA. The variable domain in full, with the rest retrieved from reference TRBV29-1 and TRBJ2-5, is SAVISQKPSRDICQRGTSLTIQCQVDSQVTMMFWYRQQPGQSLTLIATANQGSEATYESGFVIDKFPISRPNLTFSTLTVSNMSPEDSSIYLCSVGEPETQYFGPGTRLLVL.

This clonotype was found many times. This rearrangement joins TRBV9 to TRBJ2-5, with 8 bases that match TRBD2. Germline-derived CDR1 and CDR2 are SGDLS and YYNGEE. V shed 3 bases and J 5 bases; nucleotides not matched to a gene: 3. CDR3 length: 13 amino acids. CDR3 coding DNA: TGTGCCAGCAGCGCCCGACTAGCGGAGACCCAGTACTTC. Translated: CASSARLAETQYF. Combining the CDR3 with reference TRBV9 and TRBJ2-5 gives the whole variable domain DSGVTQTPKHLITATGQRVTLRCSPRSGDLSVYWYQQSLDQGLQFLIQYYNGEERAKGNILERFSAQQFPDLHSELNLSSLELGDSALYFCASSARLAETQYFGPGTRLLVL.

The table lists this clonotype with many counts. The genes are TRBV9 and TRBJ2-3; D gene uncertain. Germline assignment: CDR1 SGDLS and CDR2 YYNGEE. The CDR3 contains 14 residues. V was trimmed by 3 bases and J by 0 bases, leaving 8 bases between them. The CDR3 DNA is TGTGCCAGCAGCGGAGATCCTAGCACAGATACGCAGTATTTT. Translated, it gives CASSGDPSTDTQYF.

The chain uses TRBV9 and TRBJ1-2; 8 bases map to TRBD1. Germline V gives CDR1 SGDLS, CDR2 YYNGEE. CDR3 length: 16 amino acids. With V trimmed by 0 bases and J by 8 bases, 12 bases remained unmatched. The CDR3 nucleotides read TGTGCCAGCAGCGTAGATCCCTCGACAGGGGCGGAGGGCTACACCTTC. The encoded protein is CASSVDPSTGAEGYTF.

This clonotype showed up just a few times. This chain uses TRBV5-1 with TRBJ2-3; 7 bases line up with TRBD2. This CDR3 has 16 amino acids. V lost 4 bases and J lost 6; bases outside the gene matches: 14. Germline V gene sequence: CDR1 SGHRS, CDR2 YFSETQ. CDR3 sequence: CASSRGEGPKLDTQYF. CDR3 DNA sequence: TGCGCCAGCAGCCGGGGGGAGGGGCCGAAGTTGGATACGCAGTATTTT.

This clonotype was recorded many times. This chain connects TRBV7-9 to TRBJ2-1; unclear D gene. CDR1 is SEHNR, CDR2 FQNEAQ, per germline (reference sequence). Between the trimmed V and J ends, which lost 5 bases and 6 bases, there was a span of 14 bases. The CDR3 loop spans 14 amino acids. In DNA, the CDR3 is TGTGCCAGCAGCCCGAGTTTTCACGGCAATGAGCAGTTCTTC. It is translated as CASSPSFHGNEQFF.

At least ten counts were recorded for this clonotype. V and J are TRBV5-1 and TRBJ2-7; maybe TRBD1 (5 bases). In germline, CDR1 is SGHRS, CDR2 YFSETQ. The V end lost 1 base, the J end lost 5 bases, and 13 bases lay between the germline ends. The CDR3 totals 14 residues. In DNA form, the CDR3 reads TGCGCCAGCAGCTTGATCCGCAGGGAAAACGAGCAGTACTTC. It encodes CASSLIRRENEQYF.

This clonotype was picked up many times. The rearrangement links TRBV12-3 or TRBV12-4 to TRBJ1-2, with D possibly being TRBD1 (5 bases). This CDR3 contains 16 residues. The ends were cut back, 3 bases at V and 0 bases at J, with 14 bases in the middle. Here the CDR3 reads CASSFSRGTANYGYTF. Written as DNA, the CDR3 is TGTGCCAGCAGTTTCTCCCGGGGGACTGCTAACTATGGCTACACCTTC.

This clonotype was recorded a few times. The V gene is TRBV5-1, the J gene TRBJ2-1; D is perhaps TRBD1 or TRBD2 (5 bases each). Trimming cost V 5 bases and J 2 bases, with 17 bases left between them. The CDR3 has 16 residues. The germline CDR1 and CDR2 sequences are SGHRS and YFSETQ. CDR3 in amino acids: CASRWGRGLTYNEQFF. CDR3 in DNA: TGCGCCAGCAGGTGGGGACGGGGTTTAACCTACAATGAGCAGTTCTTC.